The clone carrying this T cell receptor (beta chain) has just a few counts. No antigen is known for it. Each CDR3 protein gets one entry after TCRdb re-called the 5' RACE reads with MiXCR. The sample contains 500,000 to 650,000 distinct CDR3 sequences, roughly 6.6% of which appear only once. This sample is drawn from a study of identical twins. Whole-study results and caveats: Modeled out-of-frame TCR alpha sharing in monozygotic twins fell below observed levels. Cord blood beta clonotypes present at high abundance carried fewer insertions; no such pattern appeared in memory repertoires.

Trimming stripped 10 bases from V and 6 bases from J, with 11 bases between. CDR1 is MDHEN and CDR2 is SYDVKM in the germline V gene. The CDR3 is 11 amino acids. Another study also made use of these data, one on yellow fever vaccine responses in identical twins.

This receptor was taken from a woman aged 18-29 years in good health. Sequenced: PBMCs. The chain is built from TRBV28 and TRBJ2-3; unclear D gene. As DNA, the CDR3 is TGTGCCACCCAGCTTTTTGATACGCAGTATTTT. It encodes CATQLFDTQYF.